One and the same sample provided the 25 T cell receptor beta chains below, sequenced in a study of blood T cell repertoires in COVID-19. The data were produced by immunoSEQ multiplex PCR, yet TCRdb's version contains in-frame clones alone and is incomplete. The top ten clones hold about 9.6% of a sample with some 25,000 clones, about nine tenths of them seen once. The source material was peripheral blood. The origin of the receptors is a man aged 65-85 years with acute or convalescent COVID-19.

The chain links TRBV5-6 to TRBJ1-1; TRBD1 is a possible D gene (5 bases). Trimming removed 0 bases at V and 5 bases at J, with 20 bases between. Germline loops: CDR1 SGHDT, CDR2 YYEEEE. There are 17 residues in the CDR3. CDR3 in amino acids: CASSLVVGAGEETEAFF. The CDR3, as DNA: TGTGCCAGCAGCTTGGTTGTGGGTGCGGGGGAGGAAACTGAAGCTTTCTTT.

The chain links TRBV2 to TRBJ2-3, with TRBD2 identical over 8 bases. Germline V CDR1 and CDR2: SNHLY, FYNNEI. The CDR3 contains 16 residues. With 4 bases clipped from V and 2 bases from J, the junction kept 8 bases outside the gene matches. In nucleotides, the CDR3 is TGTGCCAGCAGTGTAGAGGCAGCGGGGGACACAGATACGCAGTATTTT. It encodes CASSVEAAGDTDTQYF.

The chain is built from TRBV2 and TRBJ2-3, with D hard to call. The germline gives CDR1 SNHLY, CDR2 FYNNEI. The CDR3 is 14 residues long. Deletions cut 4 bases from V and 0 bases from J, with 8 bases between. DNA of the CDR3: TGTGCCAGCAGTGCAGGTCCTAGCACAGATACGCAGTATTTT. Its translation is CASSAGPSTDTQYF. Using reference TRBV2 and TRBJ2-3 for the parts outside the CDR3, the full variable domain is EPEVTQTPSHQVTQMGQEVILRCVPISNHLYFYWYRQILGQKVEFLVSFYNNEISEKSEIFDDQFSVERPDGSNFTLKIRSTKLEDSAMYFCASSAGPSTDTQYFGPGTRLTVL.

The CDR3 loop reads CASSQERGGRGEKLFF. Here the CDR3 DNA reads TGTGCCAGCAGCCAAGAAAGGGGGGGGCGCGGAGAAAAACTGTTTTTT. V and J are TRBV4-2 and TRBJ1-4; possibly TRBD1 for D (6 bases). The CDR3 sequence is 16 residues long. V was shortened by 0 bases and J by 8 bases, with 16 bases between the two germline ends. CDR1 is LGHNA, CDR2 YNFKEQ, per germline.

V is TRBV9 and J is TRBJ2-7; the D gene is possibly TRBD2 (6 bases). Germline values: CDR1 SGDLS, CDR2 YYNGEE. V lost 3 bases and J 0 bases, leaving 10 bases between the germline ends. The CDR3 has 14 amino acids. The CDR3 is CASSGSGSSYEQYF. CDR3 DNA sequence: TGTGCCAGCAGCGGTAGCGGTAGCTCCTACGAGCAGTACTTC.

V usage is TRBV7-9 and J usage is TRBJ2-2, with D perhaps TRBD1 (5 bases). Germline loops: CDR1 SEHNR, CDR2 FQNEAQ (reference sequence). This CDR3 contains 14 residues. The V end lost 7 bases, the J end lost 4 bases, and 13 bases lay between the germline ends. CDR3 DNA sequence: TGTGCCAGCACCGTGAGTGGGGCCACCGGGGAGCTGTTTTTT. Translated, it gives CASTVSGATGELFF.

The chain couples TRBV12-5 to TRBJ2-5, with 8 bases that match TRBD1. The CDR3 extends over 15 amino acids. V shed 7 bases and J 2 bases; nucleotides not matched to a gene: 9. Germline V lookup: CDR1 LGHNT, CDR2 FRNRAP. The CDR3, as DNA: TGTGCTAGTGCTTTCTCCCAGGGGGCACAAGAGACCCAGTACTTC. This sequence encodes CASAFSQGAQETQYF.

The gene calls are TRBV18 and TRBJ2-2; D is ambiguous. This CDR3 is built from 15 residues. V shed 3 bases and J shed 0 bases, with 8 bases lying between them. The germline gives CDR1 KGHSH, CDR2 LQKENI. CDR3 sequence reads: CASSPLLTNTGELFF. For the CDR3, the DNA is TGTGCCAGCTCACCTCTACTAACGAACACCGGGGAGCTGTTTTTT.

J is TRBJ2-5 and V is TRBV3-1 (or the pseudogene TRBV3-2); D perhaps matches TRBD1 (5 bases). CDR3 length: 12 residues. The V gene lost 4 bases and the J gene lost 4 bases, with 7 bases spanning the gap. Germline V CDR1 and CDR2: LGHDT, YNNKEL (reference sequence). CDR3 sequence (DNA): TGTGCCAGCAGCCCAGGGCCAGAGACCCAGTACTTC. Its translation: CASSPGPETQYF.

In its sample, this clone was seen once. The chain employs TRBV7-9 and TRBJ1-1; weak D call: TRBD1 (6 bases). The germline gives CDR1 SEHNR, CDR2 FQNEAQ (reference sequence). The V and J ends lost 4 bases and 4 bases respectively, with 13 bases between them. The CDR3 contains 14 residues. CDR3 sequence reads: CASSSGVSITEAFF. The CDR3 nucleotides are TGTGCCAGCAGCTCAGGGGTGTCTATCACTGAAGCTTTCTTT.

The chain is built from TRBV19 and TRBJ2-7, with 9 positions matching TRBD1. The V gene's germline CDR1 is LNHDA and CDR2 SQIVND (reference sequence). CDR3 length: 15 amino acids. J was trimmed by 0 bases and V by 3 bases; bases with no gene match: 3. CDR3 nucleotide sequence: TGTGCCAGTAGTATTGGGACAGGGCCCTCCTACGAGCAGTACTTC. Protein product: CASSIGTGPSYEQYF.

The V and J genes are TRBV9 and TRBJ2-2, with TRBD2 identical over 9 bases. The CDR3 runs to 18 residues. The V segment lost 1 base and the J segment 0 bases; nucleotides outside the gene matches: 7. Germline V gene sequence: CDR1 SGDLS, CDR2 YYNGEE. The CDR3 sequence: CASSVNPAGGPNTGELFF. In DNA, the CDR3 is TGTGCCAGCAGCGTAAATCCAGCGGGGGGCCCGAACACCGGGGAGCTGTTTTTT.

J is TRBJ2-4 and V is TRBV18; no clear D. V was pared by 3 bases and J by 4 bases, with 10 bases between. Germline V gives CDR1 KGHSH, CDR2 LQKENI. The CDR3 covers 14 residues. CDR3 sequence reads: CASSPPVLKNIQYF. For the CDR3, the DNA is TGTGCCAGCTCACCCCCAGTACTAAAAAACATTCAGTACTTC.

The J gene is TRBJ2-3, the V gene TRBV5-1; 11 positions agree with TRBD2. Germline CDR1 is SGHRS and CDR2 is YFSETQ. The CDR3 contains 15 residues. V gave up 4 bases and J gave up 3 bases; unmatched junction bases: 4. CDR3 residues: CASSRWTSGTDTQYF. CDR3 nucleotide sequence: TGCGCCAGCAGCCGGTGGACTAGCGGGACAGATACGCAGTATTTT.

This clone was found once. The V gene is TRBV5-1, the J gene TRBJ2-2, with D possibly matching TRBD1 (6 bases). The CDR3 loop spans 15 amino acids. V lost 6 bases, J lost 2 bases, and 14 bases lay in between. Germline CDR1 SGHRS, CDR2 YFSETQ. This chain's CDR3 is CASTEQTGNTGELFF. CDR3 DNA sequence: TGCGCCAGCACCGAACAGACAGGCAACACCGGGGAGCTGTTTTTT.

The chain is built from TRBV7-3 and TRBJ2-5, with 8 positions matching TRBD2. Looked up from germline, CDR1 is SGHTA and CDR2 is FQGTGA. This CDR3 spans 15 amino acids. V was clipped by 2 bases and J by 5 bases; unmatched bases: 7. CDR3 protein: CASSLSGTSAETQYF. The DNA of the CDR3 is TGTGCCAGCAGCTTATCCGGGACTAGTGCGGAGACCCAGTACTTC.

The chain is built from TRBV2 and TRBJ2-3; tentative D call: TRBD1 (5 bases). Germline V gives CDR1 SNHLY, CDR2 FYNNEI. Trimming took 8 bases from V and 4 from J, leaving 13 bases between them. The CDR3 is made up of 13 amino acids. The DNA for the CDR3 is TGTGCCAGCCAGGGATTTAATGCAGATACGCAGTATTTT. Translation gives CASQGFNADTQYF.

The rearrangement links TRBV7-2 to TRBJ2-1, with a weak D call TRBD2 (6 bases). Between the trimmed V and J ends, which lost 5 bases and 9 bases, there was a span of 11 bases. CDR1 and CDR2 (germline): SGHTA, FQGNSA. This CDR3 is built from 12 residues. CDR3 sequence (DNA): TGTGCCAGCAGCCGGGGGTTCCGTGAGCAGTTCTTC. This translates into CASSRGFREQFF. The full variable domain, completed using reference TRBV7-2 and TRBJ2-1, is GAGVSQSPSNKVTEKGKDVELRCDPISGHTALYWYRQSLGQGLEFLIYFQGNSAPDKSGLPSDRFSAERTGGSVSTLTIQRTQQEDSAVYLCASSRGFREQFFGPGTRLTVL.

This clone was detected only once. CDR3 DNA: TGTGCCTGGAGTGCTCGAAAACAGGGAAACACCATATATTTT. Its translation is CAWSARKQGNTIYF. The gene calls are TRBV30 and TRBJ1-3; D call uncertain. Trimming pared 1 base from V and 4 bases from J, leaving 11 bases between. The CDR3 consists of 14 residues. Germline V gene lookup returns CDR1 GTSNPN and CDR2 SVGIG (reference sequence).

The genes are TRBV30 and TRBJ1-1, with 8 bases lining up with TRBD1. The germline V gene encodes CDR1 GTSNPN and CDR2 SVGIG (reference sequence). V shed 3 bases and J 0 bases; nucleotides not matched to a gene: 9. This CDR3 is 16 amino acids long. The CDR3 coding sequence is TGTGCCTGGAGGTCCGCAGGGGGCCCTTTGAACACTGAAGCTTTCTTT. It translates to CAWRSAGGPLNTEAFF.

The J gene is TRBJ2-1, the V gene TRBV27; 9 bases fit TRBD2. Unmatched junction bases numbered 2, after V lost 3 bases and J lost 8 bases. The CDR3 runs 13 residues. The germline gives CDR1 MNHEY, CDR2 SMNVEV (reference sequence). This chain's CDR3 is CASSLREGDEQFF. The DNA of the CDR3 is TGTGCCAGCAGTTTGCGGGAGGGTGATGAGCAGTTCTTC.

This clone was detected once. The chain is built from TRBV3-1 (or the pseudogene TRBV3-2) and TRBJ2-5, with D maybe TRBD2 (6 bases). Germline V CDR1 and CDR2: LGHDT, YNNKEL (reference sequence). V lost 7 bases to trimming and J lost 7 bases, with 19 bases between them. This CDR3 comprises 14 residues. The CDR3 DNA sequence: TGTGCCAGCACACCTCGGCGGGGCAGTGTGACCCAGTACTTC. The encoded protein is CASTPRRGSVTQYF.

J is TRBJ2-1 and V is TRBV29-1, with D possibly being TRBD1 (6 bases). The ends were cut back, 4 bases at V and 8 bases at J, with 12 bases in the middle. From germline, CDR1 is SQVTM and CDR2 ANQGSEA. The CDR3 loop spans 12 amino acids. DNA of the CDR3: TGCAGCGTTGGGGGCAGGGGCTATGAGCAGTTCTTC. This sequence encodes CSVGGRGYEQFF.

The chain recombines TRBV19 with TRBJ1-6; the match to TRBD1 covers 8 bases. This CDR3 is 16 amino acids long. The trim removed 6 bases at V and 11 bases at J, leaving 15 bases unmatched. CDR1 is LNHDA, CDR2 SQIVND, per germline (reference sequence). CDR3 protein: CASSPHRDRSGAPLHF. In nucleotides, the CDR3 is TGTGCCAGTAGCCCCCACCGGGACAGGTCGGGTGCACCCCTCCACTTT. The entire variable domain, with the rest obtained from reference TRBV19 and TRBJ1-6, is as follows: DGGITQSPKYLFRKEGQNVTLSCEQNLNHDAMYWYRQDPGQGLRLIYYSQIVNDFQKGDIAEGYSVSREKKESFPLTVTSAQKNPTAFYLCASSPHRDRSGAPLHFGNGTRLTVT.

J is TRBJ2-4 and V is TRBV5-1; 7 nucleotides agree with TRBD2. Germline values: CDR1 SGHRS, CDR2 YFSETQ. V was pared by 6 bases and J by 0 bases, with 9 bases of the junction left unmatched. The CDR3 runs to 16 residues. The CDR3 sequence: CASTPGGTEAKNIQYF. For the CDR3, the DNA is TGCGCCAGCACGCCGGGGGGAACCGAAGCCAAAAACATTCAGTACTTC.